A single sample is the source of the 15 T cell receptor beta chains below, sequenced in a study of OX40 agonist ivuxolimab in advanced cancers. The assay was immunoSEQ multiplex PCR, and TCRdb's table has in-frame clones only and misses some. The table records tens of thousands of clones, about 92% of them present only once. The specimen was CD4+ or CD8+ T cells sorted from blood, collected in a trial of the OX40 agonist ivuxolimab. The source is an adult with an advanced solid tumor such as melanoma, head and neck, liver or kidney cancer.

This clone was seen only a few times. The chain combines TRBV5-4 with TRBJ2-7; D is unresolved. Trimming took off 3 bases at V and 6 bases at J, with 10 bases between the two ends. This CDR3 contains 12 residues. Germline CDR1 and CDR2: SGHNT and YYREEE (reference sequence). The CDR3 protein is CASSSRLTEQYF. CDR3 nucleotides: TGTGCCAGCAGCTCCAGACTGACCGAGCAGTACTTC.

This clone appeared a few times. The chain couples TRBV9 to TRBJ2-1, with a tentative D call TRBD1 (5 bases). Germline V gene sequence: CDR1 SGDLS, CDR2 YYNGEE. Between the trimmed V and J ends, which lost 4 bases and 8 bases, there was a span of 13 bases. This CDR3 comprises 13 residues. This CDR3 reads CASSSPQGDEQFF. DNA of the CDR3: TGTGCCAGCAGCTCACCCCAGGGCGATGAGCAGTTCTTC.

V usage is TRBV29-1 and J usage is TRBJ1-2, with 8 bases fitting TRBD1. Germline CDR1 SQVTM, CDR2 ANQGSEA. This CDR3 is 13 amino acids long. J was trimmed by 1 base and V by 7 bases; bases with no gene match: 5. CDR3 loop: CSAQGVDNYGYTF. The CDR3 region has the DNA TGCAGCGCACAGGGGGTAGATAACTATGGCTACACCTTC.

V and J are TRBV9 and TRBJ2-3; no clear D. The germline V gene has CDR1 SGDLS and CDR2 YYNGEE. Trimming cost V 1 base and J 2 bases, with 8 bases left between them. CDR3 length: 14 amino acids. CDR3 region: CASSVIDLTDTQYF. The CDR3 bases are TGTGCCAGCAGCGTAATTGACCTCACAGATACGCAGTATTTT.

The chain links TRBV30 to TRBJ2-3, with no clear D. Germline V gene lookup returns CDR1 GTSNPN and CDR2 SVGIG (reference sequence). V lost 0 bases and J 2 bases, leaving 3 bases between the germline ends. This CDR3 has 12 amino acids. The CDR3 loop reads CAWSVLTDTQYF. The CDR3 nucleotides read TGTGCCTGGAGTGTACTCACAGATACGCAGTATTTT.

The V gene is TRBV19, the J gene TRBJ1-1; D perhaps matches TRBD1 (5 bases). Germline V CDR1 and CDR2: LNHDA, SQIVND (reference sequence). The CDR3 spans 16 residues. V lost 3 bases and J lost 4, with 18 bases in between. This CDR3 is CASSIGLAGLGTEAFF. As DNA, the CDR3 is TGTGCCAGTAGTATCGGTTTAGCAGGGCTCGGCACTGAAGCTTTCTTT.

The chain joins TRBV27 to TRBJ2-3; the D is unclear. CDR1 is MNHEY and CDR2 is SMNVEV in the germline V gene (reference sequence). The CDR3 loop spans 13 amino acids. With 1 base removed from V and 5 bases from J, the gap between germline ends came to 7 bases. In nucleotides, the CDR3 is TGTGCCAGCAGTTTATGGGGTAGAGATACGCAGTATTTT. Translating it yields CASSLWGRDTQYF.

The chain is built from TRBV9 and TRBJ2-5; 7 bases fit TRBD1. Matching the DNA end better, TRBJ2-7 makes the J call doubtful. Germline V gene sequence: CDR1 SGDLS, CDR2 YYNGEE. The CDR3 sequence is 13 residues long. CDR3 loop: CASSAGQPYEQYF. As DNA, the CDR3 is TGTGCCAGCAGCGCGGGACAGCCCTACGAGCAGTACTTC.

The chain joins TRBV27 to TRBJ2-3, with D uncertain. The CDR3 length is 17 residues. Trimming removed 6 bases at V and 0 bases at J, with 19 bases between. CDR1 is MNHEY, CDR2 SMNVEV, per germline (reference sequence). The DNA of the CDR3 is TGTGCCAGCAGCCGCACAGTTGTTGGGGATAGCACAGATACGCAGTATTTT. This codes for CASSRTVVGDSTDTQYF.

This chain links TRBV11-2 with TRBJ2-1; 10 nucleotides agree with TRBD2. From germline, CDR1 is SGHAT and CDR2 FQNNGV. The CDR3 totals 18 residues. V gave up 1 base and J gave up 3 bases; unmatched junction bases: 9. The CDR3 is CASSLGVGTSAIYNEQFF. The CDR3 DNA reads TGTGCCAGCAGCTTAGGGGTGGGGACTAGCGCCATCTACAATGAGCAGTTCTTC.

This chain's CDR3 is CASSLGTANYEQYF. CDR3 in DNA: TGCGCCAGCAGCCTAGGGACAGCAAATTACGAGCAGTACTTC. V and J are TRBV4-1 and TRBJ2-7; 7 bases map to TRBD1. CDR3 length equals 14 residues. Trimming removed 4 bases from V and 4 bases from J; junction bases left unmatched: 7. The germline V gene encodes CDR1 MGHRA and CDR2 YSYEKL.

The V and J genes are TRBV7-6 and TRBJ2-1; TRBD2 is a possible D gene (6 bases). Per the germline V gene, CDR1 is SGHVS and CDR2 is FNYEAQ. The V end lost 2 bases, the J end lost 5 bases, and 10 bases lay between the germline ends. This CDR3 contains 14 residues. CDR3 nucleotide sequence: TGTGCCAGCAGCTTATCGGTAGCGGACAATGAGCAGTTCTTC. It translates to CASSLSVADNEQFF.

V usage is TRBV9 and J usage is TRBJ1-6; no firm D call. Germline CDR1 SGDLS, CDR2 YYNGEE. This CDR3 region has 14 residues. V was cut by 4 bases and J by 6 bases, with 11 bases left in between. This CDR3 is CASSPQAINSPLHF. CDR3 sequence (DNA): TGTGCCAGCAGCCCTCAGGCGATTAATTCACCCCTCCACTTT.

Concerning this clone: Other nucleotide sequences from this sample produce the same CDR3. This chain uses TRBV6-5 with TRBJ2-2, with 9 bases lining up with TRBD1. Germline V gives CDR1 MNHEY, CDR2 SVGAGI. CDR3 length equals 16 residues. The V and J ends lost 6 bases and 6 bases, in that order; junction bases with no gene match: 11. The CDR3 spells CASSYRGQGESGELFF. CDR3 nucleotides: TGTGCCAGCAGCTACAGGGGACAGGGTGAATCCGGGGAGCTGTTTTTT.

CDR3 region: CASSVGTGDQPQHF. The CDR3 bases are TGTGCCAGTAGTGTAGGGACAGGGGATCAGCCCCAGCATTTT. The chain has TRBV7-9 and TRBJ1-5; 10 bases are a match to TRBD1. The CDR3 has 14 amino acids. Looked up from germline, CDR1 is SEHNR and CDR2 is FQNEAQ (reference sequence). The J segment lost 5 bases and the V segment lost 9 bases, leaving 7 bases of the junction unmatched.